The TCR beta chain under discussion was sequenced for a study of blood T cell repertoires in COVID-19. CDR3 size: 17 residues. Per the germline V gene, CDR1 is SGHTA and CDR2 is FQGTGA. Trimming pared 5 bases from V and 1 base from J, leaving 19 bases between. The protocol was immunoSEQ multiplex PCR, while the TCRdb copy is restricted to in-frame clones and leaves out a portion. The sample yields 100,000 to 150,000 clones, 81% seen once. The gene calls are TRBV7-3 and TRBJ2-3; a weak D match, TRBD2 (7 bases). The sample was peripheral blood. This TCR was sampled from a young man with COVID-19, enrolled during active disease. CDR3 sequence: CASSTSPPGGGTDTQYF. In nucleotides, the CDR3 is TGTGCCAGCAGCACAAGCCCGCCGGGGGGCGGCACAGATACGCAGTATTTT.